This TCR beta chain comes out of a study of blood T cells in healthy people across ages. Worth noting for this clonotype: The antigen is undetermined.

A second about 7 to 11 cycle PCR used barcoded and J-beta primers. TCRdb independently ran MiXCR on the 5' RACE reads; one entry per CDR3 protein. Of hundreds of thousands of distinct CDR3 sequences in the sample, approximately 49% were seen once. General study findings and limits: Fewer expanded clones and more diversity marked long-lived versus aged donors.

The origin of this receptor is a woman in her sixties in good health. The sample comprised blood.

The CDR3: CASSLQVGVSYF. CDR3 DNA sequence: TGTGCCAGCAGTTTACAGGTGGGGGTTTCGTACTTC. The V and J genes are TRBV28 and TRBJ2-7; the D call may be TRBD1 or TRBD2 (5 bases each). Germline V lookup: CDR1 MDHEN, CDR2 SYDVKM. The CDR3 covers 12 residues. Trimming cost V 2 bases and J 12 bases, with 14 bases left between them.